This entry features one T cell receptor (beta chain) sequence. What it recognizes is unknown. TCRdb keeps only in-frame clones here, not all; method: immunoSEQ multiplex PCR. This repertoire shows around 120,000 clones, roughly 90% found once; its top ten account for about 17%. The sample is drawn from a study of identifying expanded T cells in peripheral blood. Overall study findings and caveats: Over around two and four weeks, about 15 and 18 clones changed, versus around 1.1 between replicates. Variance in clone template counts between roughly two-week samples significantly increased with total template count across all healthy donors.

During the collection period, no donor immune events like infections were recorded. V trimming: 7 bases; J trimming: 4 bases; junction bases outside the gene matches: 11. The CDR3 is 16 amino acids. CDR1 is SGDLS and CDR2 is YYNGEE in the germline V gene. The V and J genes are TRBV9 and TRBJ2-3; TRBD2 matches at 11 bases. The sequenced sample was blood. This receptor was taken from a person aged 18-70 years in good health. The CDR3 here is CASSPSRLAGPDTQYF. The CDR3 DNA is TGTGCCAGCTCTCCATCCCGACTAGCGGGGCCAGATACGCAGTATTTT.